The rows below give T cell receptor beta chains drawn from one sample of a study of PD-L1 blockade in urothelial cancer. Assay: immunoSEQ multiplex PCR; the TCRdb copy retains only in-frame clones and omits some. The sample shows just under 30,000 clones, around 87% of them seen only once. Sequenced here: PBMCs, sampled around atezolizumab (anti-PD-L1) treatment. The receptor set was obtained from a man in his fifties with urothelial cancer. CDR3s include the opening cysteine and the closing phenylalanine or tryptophan. Fields, in order: CDR3 DNA, CDR3 protein, clone size, D gene, J gene, V gene. A D gene is named only where the DNA matches it firmly. The size entry is marked missing in some rows and otherwise reads once, few, many or a size class.

TGTGCCAGCAGCCCCCGAGGCAATAACTATGGCTACACCTTC CASSPRGNNYGYTF - - TRBJ1-2 TRBV16
TGTGCCACCAGCGGGGGACTATCGAGCTCCTACAATGAGCAGTTCTTC CATSGGLSSSYNEQFF once TRBD2 TRBJ2-1 TRBV15
TGTGCCAGCAGCTTCGAAGGGGTTTCCTACGAGCAGTACTTC CASSFEGVSYEQYF few - TRBJ2-7 TRBV5-4
TGTGCCAGTAGCGGGGGTATTGGCACCGGGGAGCTGTTTTTT CASSGGIGTGELFF once - TRBJ2-2 TRBV19
TGTGCCACCAGCAGAGGAGGTGGCAAGGCTGGGGATACGCAGTATTTT CATSRGGGKAGDTQYF once - TRBJ2-3 TRBV15
TGTGCCAGCGGGAAGGGGGAAGAACCCCAGCATTTT CASGKGEEPQHF - - TRBJ1-5 TRBV6-5
TGCGCCAGCAGCTTGGGTGGCGGACAGGGTGGTGACATTCAGTACTTC CASSLGGGQGGDIQYF once TRBD1 TRBJ2-4 TRBV5-1
TGTGCCAGTAGTACCGGGACAGGGGGAGGTGGGGCCAACGTCCTGACTTTC CASSTGTGGGGANVLTF - TRBD1 TRBJ2-6 TRBV19
TGTGCCAGCAGTGAACTCGGTAGAGGCCTCTCTGGAAACACCATATATTTT CASSELGRGLSGNTIYF - - TRBJ1-3 TRBV6-1
TGTGCCAGCAGTTTATCTTGGGGGGAATGGTACAATGAGCAGTTCTTC CASSLSWGEWYNEQFF - - TRBJ2-1 TRBV27
TGTGCCAGCAGTGAACGGGACAGGGATGAAAAACTGTTTTTT CASSERDRDEKLFF - TRBD1 TRBJ1-4 TRBV6-1
TGTGCCAGCAGTGGGACTAGCGGGATCTACAATGAGCAGTTCTTC CASSGTSGIYNEQFF - TRBD2 TRBJ2-1 TRBV6-4
TGTGCCAGCGGGGGAGCGAGGAGGGCTAGCTCCTACGAGCAGTACTTC CASGGARRASSYEQYF few - TRBJ2-7 TRBV28
TGTGCCAGCTCACCATACGCGCGGGAGACCCAGTACTTC CASSPYARETQYF - - TRBJ2-5 TRBV18
TGTGCCAGCAGCGTAGCTGACGCGCTAGCGGGGTATCAAGAGACCCAGTACTTC CASSVADALAGYQETQYF - TRBD2 TRBJ2-5 TRBV9
TGTGCCTGGAGTCCAATCATCTCTGGGGCCAACGTCCTGACTTTC CAWSPIISGANVLTF - - TRBJ2-6 TRBV30
TGCAGCGTTGAAAGGCGACTAGCGGGGAGGGACACCGGGGAGCTGTTTTTT CSVERRLAGRDTGELFF - TRBD2 TRBJ2-2 TRBV29-1
TGTGCCAGTAGTATGGCCGCGGCAGGGTCTTATGGCTACACCTTC CASSMAAAGSYGYTF - - TRBJ1-2 TRBV19
TGTGCCAGCACCTCGGGGGTCGGGGGCTACACCTTC CASTSGVGGYTF - - TRBJ1-2 TRBV28
TGTGCCAGCAGTTCGGGACAGAACCCTTACCCCGGGGAGCTGTTTTTT CASSSGQNPYPGELFF once TRBD1 TRBJ2-2 TRBV27
TGTGCCATCAGTGCGGCGGGACAGGGGAATACTGAAGCTTTCTTT CAISAAGQGNTEAFF - TRBD1 TRBJ1-1 TRBV10-3
TGTGCCAGCGGTGACTCTAGTCCCTACAATGAGCAGTTCTTC CASGDSSPYNEQFF - - TRBJ2-1 TRBV27
TGTGCCAGCTCCCAGGGGGCGATAGCTGAAGCTTTCTTT CASSQGAIAEAFF few TRBD1 TRBJ1-1 TRBV19
TGTGCCAGCAGCTTCAGACCCCGTACAGGCTACGAGCAGTACTTC CASSFRPRTGYEQYF - - TRBJ2-7 TRBV7-2
TGTGCCAGCAGCTTTAGTCCAATTAATTCACCCCTCCACTTT CASSFSPINSPLHF - - TRBJ1-6 TRBV7-3
TGCAGCGTTGGGGTCGGAGAAACTAACACTGAAGCTTTCTTT CSVGVGETNTEAFF few - TRBJ1-1 TRBV29-1
TGTGCCAGCAAAACCGGGACTGGTTTCGGCTACACCTTC CASKTGTGFGYTF - - TRBJ1-2 TRBV7-9